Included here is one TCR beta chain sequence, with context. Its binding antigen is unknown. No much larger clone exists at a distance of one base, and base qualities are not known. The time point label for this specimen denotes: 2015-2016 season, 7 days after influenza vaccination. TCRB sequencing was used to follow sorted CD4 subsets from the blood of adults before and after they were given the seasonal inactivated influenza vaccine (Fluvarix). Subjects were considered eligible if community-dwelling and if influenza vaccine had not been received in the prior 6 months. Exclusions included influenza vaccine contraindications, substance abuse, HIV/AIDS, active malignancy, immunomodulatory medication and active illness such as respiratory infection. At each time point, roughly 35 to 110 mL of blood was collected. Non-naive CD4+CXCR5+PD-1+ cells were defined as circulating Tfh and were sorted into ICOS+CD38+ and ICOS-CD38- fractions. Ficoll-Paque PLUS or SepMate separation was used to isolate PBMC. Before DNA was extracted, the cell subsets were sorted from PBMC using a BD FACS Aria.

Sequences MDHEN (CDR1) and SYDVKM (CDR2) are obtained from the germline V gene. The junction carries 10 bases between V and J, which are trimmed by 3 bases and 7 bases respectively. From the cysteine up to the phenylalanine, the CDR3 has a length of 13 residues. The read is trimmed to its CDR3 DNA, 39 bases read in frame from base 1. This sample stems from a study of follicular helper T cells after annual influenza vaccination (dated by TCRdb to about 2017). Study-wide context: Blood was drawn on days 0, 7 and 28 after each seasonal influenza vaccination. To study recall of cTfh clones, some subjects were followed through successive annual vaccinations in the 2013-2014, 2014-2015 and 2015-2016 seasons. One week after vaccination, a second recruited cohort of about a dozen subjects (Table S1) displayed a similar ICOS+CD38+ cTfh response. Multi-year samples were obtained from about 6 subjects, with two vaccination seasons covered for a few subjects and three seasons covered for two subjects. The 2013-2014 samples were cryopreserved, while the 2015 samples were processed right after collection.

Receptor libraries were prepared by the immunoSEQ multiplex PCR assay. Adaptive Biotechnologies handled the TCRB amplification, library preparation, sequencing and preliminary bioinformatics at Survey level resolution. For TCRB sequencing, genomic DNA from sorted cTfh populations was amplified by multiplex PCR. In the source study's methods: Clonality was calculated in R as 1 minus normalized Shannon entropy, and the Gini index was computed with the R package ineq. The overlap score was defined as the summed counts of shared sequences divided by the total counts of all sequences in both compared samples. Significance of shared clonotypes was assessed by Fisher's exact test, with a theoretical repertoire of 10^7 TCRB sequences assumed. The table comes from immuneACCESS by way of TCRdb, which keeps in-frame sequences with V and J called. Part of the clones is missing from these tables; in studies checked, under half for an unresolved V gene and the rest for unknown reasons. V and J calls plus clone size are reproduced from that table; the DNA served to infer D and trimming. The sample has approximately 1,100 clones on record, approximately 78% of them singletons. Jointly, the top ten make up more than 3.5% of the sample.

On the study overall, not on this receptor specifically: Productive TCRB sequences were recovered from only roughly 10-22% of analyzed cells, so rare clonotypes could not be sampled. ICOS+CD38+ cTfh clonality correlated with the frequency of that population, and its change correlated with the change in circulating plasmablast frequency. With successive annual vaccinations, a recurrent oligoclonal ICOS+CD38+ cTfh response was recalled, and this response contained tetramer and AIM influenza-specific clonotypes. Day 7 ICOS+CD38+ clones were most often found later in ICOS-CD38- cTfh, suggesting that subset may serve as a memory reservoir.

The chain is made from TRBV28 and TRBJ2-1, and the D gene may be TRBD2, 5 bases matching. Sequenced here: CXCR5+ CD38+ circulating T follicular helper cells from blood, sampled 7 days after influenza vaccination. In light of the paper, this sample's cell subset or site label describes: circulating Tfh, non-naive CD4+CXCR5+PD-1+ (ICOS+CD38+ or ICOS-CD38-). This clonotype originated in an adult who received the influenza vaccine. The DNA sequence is TGTGCCAGCAGTTTGCCCCGGAGGAATGAGCAGTTCTTC. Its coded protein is CASSLPRRNEQFF.